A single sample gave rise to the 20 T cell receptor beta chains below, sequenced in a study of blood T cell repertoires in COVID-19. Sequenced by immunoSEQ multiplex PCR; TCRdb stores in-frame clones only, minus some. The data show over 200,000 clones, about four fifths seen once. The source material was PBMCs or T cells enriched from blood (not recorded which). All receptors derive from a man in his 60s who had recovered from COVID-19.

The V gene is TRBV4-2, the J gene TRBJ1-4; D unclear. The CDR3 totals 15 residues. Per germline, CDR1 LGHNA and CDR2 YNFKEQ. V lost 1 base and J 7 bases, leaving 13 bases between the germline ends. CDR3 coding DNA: TGTGCCAGCAGCCAAGCGAACGAGGCTAGTGAAAAACTGTTTTTT. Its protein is CASSQANEASEKLFF.

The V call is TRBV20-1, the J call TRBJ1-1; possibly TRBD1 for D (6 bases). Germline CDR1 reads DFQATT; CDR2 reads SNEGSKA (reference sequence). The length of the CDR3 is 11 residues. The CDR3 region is CRATGGTEAFF. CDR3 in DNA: TGCAGAGCGACAGGAGGCACTGAAGCTTTCTTT.

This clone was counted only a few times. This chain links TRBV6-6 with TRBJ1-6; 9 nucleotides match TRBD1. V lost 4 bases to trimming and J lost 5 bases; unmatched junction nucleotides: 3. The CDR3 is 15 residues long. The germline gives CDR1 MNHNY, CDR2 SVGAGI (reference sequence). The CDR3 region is CASSWTGAHNSPLHF. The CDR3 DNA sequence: TGTGCCAGCAGTTGGACAGGGGCCCATAATTCACCCCTCCACTTT.

This chain's CDR3 is CASSLAGQGRGGYTF. The CDR3, as DNA: TGTGCCAGCAGCTTGGCCGGACAGGGTCGGGGAGGCTACACCTTC. The chain joins TRBV7-9 to TRBJ1-2, with 8 bases lining up with TRBD1. This CDR3 contains 15 residues. Germline V gene lookup returns CDR1 SEHNR and CDR2 FQNEAQ (reference sequence). The V segment lost 3 bases and the J segment 8 bases; nucleotides outside the gene matches: 11.

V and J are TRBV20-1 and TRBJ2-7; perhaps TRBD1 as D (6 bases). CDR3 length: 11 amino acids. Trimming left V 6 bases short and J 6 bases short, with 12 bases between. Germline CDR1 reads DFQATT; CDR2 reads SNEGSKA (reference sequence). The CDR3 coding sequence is TGCAGTGCCATTACAGGGTTCGAGCAGTACTTC. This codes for CSAITGFEQYF.

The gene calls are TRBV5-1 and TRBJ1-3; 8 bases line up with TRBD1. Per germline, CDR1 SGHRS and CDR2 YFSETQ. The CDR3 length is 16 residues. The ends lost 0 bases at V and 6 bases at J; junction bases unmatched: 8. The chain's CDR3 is CASSLESQGAENTIYF. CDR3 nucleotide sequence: TGCGCCAGCAGCTTGGAGAGCCAGGGGGCGGAAAACACCATATATTTT.

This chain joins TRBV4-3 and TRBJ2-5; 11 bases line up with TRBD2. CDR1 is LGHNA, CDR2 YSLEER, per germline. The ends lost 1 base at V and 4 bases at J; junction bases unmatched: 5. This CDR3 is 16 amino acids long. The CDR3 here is CASSQGLAGLGETQYF. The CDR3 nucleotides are TGCGCCAGCAGCCAAGGACTAGCGGGGTTGGGAGAGACCCAGTACTTC.

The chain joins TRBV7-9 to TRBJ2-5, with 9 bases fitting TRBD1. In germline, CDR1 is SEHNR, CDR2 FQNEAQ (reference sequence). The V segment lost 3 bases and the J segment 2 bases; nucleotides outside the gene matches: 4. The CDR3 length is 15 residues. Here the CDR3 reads CASSFRQGVQETQYF. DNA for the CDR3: TGTGCCAGCAGCTTTCGACAGGGGGTACAAGAGACCCAGTACTTC.

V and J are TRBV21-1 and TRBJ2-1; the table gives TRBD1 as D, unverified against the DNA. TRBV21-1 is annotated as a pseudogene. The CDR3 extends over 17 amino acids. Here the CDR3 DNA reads TGTGCCAGCAGCAAAGCGCTTAACTTGGACAGGGCGAATGAGCAGTTCTTC. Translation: CASSKALNLDRANEQFF.

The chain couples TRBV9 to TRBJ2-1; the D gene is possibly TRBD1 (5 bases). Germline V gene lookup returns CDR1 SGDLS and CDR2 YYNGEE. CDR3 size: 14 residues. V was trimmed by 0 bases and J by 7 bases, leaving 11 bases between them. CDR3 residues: CASSVGGVLNEQFF. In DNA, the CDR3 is TGTGCCAGCAGCGTAGGGGGCGTGTTAAATGAGCAGTTCTTC. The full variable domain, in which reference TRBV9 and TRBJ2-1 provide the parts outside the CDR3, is DSGVTQTPKHLITATGQRVTLRCSPRSGDLSVYWYQQSLDQGLQFLIQYYNGEERAKGNILERFSAQQFPDLHSELNLSSLELGDSALYFCASSVGGVLNEQFFGPGTRLTVL.

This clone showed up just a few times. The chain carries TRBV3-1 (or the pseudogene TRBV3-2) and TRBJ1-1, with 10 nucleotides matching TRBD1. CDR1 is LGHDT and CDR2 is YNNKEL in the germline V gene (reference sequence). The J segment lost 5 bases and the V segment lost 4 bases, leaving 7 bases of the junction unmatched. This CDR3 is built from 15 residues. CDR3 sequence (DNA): TGTGCCAGCAGCCCCACCCGGGACAGGGGTACTGAAGCTTTCTTT. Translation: CASSPTRDRGTEAFF.

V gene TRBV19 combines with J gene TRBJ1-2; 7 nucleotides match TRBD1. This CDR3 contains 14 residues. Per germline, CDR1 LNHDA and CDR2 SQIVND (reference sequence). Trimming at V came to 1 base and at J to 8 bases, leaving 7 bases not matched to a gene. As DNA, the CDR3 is TGTGCCAGTAGTATAGGCCAGGGGGTTGAGGGCTACACCTTC. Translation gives CASSIGQGVEGYTF. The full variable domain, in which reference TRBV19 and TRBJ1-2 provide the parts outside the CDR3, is DGGITQSPKYLFRKEGQNVTLSCEQNLNHDAMYWYRQDPGQGLRLIYYSQIVNDFQKGDIAEGYSVSREKKESFPLTVTSAQKNPTAFYLCASSIGQGVEGYTFGSGTRLTVV.

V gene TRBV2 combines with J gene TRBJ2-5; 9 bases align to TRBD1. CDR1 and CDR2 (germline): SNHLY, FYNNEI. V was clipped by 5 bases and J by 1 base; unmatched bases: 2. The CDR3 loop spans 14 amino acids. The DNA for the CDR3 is TGTGCCAGCAGTAGACAGGGGGTCCAAGAGACCCAGTACTTC. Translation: CASSRQGVQETQYF.

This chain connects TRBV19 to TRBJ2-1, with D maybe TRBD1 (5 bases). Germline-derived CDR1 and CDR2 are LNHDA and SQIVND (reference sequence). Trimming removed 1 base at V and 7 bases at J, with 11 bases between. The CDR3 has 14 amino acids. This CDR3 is CASSIGRAGNEQFF. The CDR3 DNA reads TGTGCCAGTAGTATAGGTCGGGCAGGGAATGAGCAGTTCTTC. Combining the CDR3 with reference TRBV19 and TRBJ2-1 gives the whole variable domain DGGITQSPKYLFRKEGQNVTLSCEQNLNHDAMYWYRQDPGQGLRLIYYSQIVNDFQKGDIAEGYSVSREKKESFPLTVTSAQKNPTAFYLCASSIGRAGNEQFFGPGTRLTVL.

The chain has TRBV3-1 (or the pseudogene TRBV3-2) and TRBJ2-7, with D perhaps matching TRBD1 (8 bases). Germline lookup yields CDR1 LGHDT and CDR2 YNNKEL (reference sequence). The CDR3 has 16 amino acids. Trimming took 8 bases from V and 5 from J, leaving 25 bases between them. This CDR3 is CASSFSTGGATNEQYF. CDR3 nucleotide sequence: TGTGCCAGCTCTTTTTCCACAGGGGGGGCCACTAACGAGCAGTACTTC.

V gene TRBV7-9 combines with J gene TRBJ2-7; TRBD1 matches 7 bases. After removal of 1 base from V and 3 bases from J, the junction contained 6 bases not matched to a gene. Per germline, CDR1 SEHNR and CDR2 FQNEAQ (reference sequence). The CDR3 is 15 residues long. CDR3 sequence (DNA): TGTGCCAGCAGCTTAGGGTGGGACAGATACTACGAGCAGTACTTC. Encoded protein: CASSLGWDRYYEQYF.

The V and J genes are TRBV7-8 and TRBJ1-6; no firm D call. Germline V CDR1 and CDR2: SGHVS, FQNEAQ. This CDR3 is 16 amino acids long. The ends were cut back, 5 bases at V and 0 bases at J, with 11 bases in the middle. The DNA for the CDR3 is TGTGCCAGCAGCGCCGACGCGGGCTCCTATAATTCACCCCTCCACTTT. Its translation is CASSADAGSYNSPLHF.

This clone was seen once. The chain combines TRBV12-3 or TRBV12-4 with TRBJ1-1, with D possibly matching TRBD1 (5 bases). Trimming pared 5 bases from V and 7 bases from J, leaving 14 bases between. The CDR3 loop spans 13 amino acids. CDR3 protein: CASSPNQGNEAFF. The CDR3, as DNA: TGTGCCAGCAGTCCGAACCAGGGAAATGAAGCTTTCTTT.

CDR3 coding DNA: TGTGCCAGCAGTTATGCGCCAGGGGATACTGAAGCTTTCTTT. Translating gives CASSYAPGDTEAFF. The V call is TRBV6-5, the J call TRBJ1-1, with D maybe TRBD1 (6 bases). This CDR3 is built from 14 residues. V gave up 3 bases and J gave up 5 bases, with 13 bases separating them. Germline CDR1 MNHEY, CDR2 SVGAGI.

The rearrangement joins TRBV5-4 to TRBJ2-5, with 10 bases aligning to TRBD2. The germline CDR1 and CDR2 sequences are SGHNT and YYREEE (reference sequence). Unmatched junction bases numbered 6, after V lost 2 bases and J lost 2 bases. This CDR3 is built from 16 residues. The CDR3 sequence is CASSLYSGGIQETQYF. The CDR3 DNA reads TGTGCCAGCAGCTTATATAGCGGGGGGATTCAAGAGACCCAGTACTTC. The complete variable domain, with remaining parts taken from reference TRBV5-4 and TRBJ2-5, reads ETGVTQSPTHLIKTRGQQVTLRCSSQSGHNTVSWYQQALGQGPQFIFQYYREEENGRGNFPPRFSGLQFPNYSSELNVNALELDDSALYLCASSLYSGGIQETQYFGPGTRLLVL.